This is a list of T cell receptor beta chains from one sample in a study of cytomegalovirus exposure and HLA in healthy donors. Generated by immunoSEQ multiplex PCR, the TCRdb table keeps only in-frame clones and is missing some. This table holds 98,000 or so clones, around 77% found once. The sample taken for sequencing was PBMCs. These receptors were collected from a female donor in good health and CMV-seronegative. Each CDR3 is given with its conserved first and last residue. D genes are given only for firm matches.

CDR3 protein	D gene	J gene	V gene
CASSEELSYNEQFF	-	TRBJ2-1	TRBV25-1
CASSEVAGGDEQFF	TRBD1	TRBJ2-1	TRBV6-1
CASHRGGNYGYTF	-	TRBJ1-2	TRBV19
CAWSVLRDINYEQYF	-	TRBJ2-7	TRBV30
CASRTRTVQNYGYTF	-	TRBJ1-2	TRBV6-5
CASSGGQLFSYEQYF	-	TRBJ2-7	TRBV7-2
CASSSPFLGGGYEQYF	TRBD2	TRBJ2-7	TRBV5-8
CASSPRFGGAGGGELFF	TRBD2	TRBJ2-2	TRBV7-3
CASSPRLAGGILGEQYF	TRBD2	TRBJ2-7	TRBV7-9
CASSGRASSYEQYF	-	TRBJ2-7	TRBV19
CASRAHRGASRETGELFF	TRBD1	TRBJ2-2	TRBV2
CASSGEGGRRETQYF	TRBD2	TRBJ2-5	TRBV12-5
CASSIGWLDRNNQPQHF	-	TRBJ1-5	TRBV19
CASSVASGTATNEKLFF	-	TRBJ1-4	TRBV9
CASNTRGGSYNEQFF	TRBD2	TRBJ2-1	TRBV5-8
CASSFVGQPPKVEQYF	-	TRBJ2-7	TRBV5-6
CASSLIGGTDTQYF	-	TRBJ2-3	TRBV7-3
CSSRGQMVPDHEQYF	-	TRBJ2-7	TRBV7-9
CASSIDRVNTEAFF	-	TRBJ1-1	TRBV19
CSSSVKTSGRANEQFF	TRBD2	TRBJ2-1	TRBV7-9
CASSSGQGAGNYGYTF	TRBD1	TRBJ1-2	TRBV7-9
CAWSVWRGALNEQFF	TRBD2	TRBJ2-1	TRBV30
CASSTGGANVLTF	-	TRBJ2-6	TRBV18
CASSLASGLAGGEQYF	TRBD2	TRBJ2-7	TRBV7-6
CASSASTSGQETQYF	TRBD2	TRBJ2-5	TRBV9
CASSLEPGLLATNEKLFF	-	TRBJ1-4	TRBV5-1
CASSIWSSYNEQFF	-	TRBJ2-1	TRBV19
CASSYGTALGDEQFF	-	TRBJ2-1	TRBV18
CAAGQPNTEAFF	TRBD1	TRBJ1-1	TRBV19
CASSLVGTGQTEAFF	TRBD1	TRBJ1-1	TRBV11-2
CASSLNGNTEAFF	-	TRBJ1-1	TRBV27
CASSQAPGQGETEQYF	TRBD1	TRBJ2-7	TRBV7-9
CASSLDPGTGGQDTQYF	TRBD2	TRBJ2-3	TRBV11-2
CASSLDRNTEAFF	-	TRBJ1-1	TRBV11-1
CASSLAGQGSVEQYF	TRBD1	TRBJ2-7	TRBV7-9
CASKARRGEIGTDTQYF	-	TRBJ2-3	TRBV2
CASRRDSSPYGYTF	TRBD1	TRBJ1-2	TRBV6-5
CASSLLKAGGEQYF	-	TRBJ2-7	TRBV28
CSVELGRDYEQYF	TRBD2	TRBJ2-7	TRBV29-1
CASSQHSGTNEQYF	-	TRBJ2-7	TRBV6-5
CAWSRDSGGLAEAFF	TRBD1	TRBJ1-1	TRBV30
CASSLMGQSSYNSPLHF	-	TRBJ1-6	TRBV5-4
CASSLGRGGWSNEKLFF	TRBD1	TRBJ1-4	TRBV7-6
CASSQGDGSTDTQYF	TRBD1	TRBJ2-3	TRBV6-1
CASERDTAPDTQYF	-	TRBJ2-3	TRBV6-1
CASSLAGSFLYEQYF	-	TRBJ2-7	TRBV5-4
CASSPIVVTGVAEAFF	TRBD1	TRBJ1-1	TRBV19
CSVDRGRSGYTF	TRBD1	TRBJ1-2	TRBV29-1
CSSSLDRLVVGNEQFF	-	TRBJ2-1	TRBV7-9
CASSFPGLARSNEQFF	TRBD2	TRBJ2-1	TRBV5-6
CASSLDGQITSYEQYF	-	TRBJ2-7	TRBV7-2
CAWSVLGGVNTEAFF	-	TRBJ1-1	TRBV30
CASSTWTYPTGNEQFF	-	TRBJ2-1	TRBV7-9
CASSRRQGGLETQYF	TRBD1	TRBJ2-5	TRBV7-6
CASIYRGGSTSYNEQFF	TRBD2	TRBJ2-1	TRBV5-4
CASRRTEIYNSPLHF	-	TRBJ1-6	TRBV27
CASRSPWEETQYF	-	TRBJ2-5	TRBV2
CASSSRVEAFF	-	TRBJ1-1	TRBV27